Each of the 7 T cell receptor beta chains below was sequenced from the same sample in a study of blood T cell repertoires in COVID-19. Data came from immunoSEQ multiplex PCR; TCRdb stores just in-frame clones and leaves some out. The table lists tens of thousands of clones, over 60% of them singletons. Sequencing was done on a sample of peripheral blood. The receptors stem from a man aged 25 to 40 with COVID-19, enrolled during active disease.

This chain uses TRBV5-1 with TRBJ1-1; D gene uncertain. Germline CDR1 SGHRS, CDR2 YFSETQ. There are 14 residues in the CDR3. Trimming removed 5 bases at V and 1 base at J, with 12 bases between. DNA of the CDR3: TGCGCCAGCAGTCCTACGACTACGAACACTGAAGCTTTCTTT. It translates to CASSPTTTNTEAFF.

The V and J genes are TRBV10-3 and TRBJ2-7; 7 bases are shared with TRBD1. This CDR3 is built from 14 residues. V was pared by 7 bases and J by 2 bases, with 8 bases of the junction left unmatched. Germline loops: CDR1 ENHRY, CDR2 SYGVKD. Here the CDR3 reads CAITKTGQAYEQYF. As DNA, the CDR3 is TGTGCCATCACCAAGACAGGGCAGGCCTACGAGCAGTACTTC.

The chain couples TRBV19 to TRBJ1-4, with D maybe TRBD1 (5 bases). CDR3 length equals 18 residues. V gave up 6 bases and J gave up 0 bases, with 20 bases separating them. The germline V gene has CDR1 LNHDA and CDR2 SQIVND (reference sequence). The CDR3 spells CASSPGLAGGATNEKLFF. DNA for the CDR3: TGTGCCAGTAGCCCGGGACTAGCGGGAGGTGCAACTAATGAAAAACTGTTTTTT.

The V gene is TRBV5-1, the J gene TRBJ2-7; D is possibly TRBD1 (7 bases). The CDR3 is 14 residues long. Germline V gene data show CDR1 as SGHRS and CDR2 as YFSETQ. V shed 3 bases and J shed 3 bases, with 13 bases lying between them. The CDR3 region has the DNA TGCGCCAGCAGCTCCGGAGGGGGCGTCTACGAGCAGTACTTC. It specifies CASSSGGGVYEQYF.

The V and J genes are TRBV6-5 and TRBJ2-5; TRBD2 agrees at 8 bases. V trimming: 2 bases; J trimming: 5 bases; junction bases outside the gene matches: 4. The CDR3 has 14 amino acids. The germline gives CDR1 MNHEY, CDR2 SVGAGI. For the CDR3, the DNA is TGTGCCAGCAGTTACGGAGCGGGGGAGGAGACCCAGTACTTC. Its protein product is CASSYGAGEETQYF.

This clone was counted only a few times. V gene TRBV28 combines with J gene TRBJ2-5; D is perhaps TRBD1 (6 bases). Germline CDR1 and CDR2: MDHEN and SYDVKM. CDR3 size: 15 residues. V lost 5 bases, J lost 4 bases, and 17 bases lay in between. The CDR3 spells CASSPTVQGSETQYF. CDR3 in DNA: TGTGCCAGCAGTCCGACCGTACAGGGTTCAGAGACCCAGTACTTC.

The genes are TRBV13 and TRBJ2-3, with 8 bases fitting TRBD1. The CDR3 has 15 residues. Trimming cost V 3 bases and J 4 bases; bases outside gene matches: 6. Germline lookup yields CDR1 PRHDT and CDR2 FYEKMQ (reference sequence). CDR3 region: CASSFPGQGADTQYF. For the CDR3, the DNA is TGTGCCAGCAGCTTCCCCGGACAGGGAGCAGATACGCAGTATTTT.